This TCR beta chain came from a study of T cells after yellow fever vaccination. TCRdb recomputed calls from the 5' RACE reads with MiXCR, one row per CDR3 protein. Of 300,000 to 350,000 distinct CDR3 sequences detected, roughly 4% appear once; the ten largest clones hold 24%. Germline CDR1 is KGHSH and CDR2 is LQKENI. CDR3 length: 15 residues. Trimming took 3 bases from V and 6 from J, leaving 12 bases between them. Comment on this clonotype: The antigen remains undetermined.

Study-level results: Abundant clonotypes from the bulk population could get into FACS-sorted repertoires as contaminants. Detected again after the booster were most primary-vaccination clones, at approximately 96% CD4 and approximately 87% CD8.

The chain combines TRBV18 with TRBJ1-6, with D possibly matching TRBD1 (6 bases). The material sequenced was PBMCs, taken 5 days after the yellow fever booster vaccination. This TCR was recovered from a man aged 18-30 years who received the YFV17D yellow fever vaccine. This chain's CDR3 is CASSPTQGLNSPLHF. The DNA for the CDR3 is TGTGCCAGCTCACCGACACAGGGCCTTAATTCACCCCTCCACTTT.